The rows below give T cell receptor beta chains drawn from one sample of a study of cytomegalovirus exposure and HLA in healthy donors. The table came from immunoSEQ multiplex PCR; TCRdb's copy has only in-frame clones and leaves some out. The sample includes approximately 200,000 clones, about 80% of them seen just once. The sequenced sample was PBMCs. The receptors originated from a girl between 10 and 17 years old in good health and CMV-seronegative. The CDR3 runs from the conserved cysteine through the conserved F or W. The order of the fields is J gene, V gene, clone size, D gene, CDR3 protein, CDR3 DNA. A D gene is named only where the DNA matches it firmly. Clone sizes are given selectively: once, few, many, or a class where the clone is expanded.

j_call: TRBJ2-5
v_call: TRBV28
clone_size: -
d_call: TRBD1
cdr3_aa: CASSPPGQGARETQYF
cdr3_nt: TGTGCCAGCAGCCCACCAGGACAGGGGGCTAGGGAGACCCAGTACTTC

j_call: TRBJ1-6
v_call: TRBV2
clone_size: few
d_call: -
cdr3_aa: CASGEGHVNSPLHF
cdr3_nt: TGTGCCAGCGGGGAGGGGCACGTTAATTCACCCCTCCACTTT

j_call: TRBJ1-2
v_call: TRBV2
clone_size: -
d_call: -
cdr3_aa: CASWGGQGYTF
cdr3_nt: TGTGCCAGCTGGGGGGGGCAGGGCTACACCTTC

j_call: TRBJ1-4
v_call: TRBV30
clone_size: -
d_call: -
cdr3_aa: CAWNPAQLSGELFF
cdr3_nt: TGTGCCTGGAACCCAGCCCAGTTGTCGGGAGAACTGTTTTTT

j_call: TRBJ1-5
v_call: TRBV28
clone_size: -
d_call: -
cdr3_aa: CASSLAAGAYNQPQHF
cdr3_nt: TGTGCCAGCAGTTTAGCCGCAGGGGCCTACAATCAGCCCCAGCATTTT

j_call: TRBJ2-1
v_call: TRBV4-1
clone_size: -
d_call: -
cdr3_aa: CASSPSGVRNEQFF
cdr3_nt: TGCGCCAGCAGCCCCTCAGGGGTTAGGAATGAGCAGTTCTTC

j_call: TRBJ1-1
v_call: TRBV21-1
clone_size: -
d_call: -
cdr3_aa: CASRGGIAFF
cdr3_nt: TGTGCCAGCCGAGGCGGGATAGCTTTCTTT

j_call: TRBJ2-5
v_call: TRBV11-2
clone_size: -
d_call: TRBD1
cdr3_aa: CASSPGTVQETQYF
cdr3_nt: TGTGCCAGCAGCCCCGGGACAGTCCAAGAGACCCAGTACTTC

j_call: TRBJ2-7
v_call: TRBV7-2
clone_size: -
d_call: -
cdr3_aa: CASSLVATPATESYEQYF
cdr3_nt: TGTGCCAGCAGCTTAGTAGCTACCCCGGCGACAGAGTCCTACGAGCAGTACTTC

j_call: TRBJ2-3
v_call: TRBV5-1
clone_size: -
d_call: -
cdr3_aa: CASSLYSSTDTQYF
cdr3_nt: TGCGCCAGCAGCTTGTACTCTAGCACAGATACGCAGTATTTT

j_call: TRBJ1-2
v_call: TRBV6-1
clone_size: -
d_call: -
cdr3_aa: CASSERGGANYGYTF
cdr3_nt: TGTGCCAGCAGTGAGAGGGGGGGAGCAAACTATGGCTACACCTTC

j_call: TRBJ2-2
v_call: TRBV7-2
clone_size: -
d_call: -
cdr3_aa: CASSFSLITGELFF
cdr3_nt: TGTGCCAGCAGCTTCAGTCTCATCACCGGGGAGCTGTTTTTT

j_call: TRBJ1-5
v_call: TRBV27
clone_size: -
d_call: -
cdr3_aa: CASSSGGGRQPQHF
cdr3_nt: TGTGCCAGCAGTTCCGGGGGCGGGAGGCAGCCCCAGCATTTT

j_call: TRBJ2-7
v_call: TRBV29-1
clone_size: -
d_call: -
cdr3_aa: CSVEDRGYEQYF
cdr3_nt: TGCAGCGTTGAAGACAGGGGCTACGAGCAGTACTTC

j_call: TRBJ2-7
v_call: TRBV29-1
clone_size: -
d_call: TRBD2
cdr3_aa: CSARGSAGEGGYEQYF
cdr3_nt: TGCAGCGCCCGAGGATCAGCGGGAGAAGGTGGCTACGAGCAGTACTTC